This T cell receptor (beta chain) originates from a study of blood T cell repertoires in COVID-19. Study information: Whether acute or convalescent, the COVID-19 samples came from the United States, Italy and Spain. Sample material is recorded as cDNA or gDNA derived from T cells, B-cell-depleted T cells, or PBMCs.

Looked up from germline, CDR1 is KGHSH and CDR2 is LQKENI. The CDR3 runs to 20 residues. Trimming left V 0 bases short and J 4 bases short, with 24 bases between. Sequenced by immunoSEQ multiplex PCR; TCRdb stores in-frame clones only, minus some. This sample carries 160,000 or so clones, 85% to 90% of them seen once, and the ten largest clones take roughly 15%. In this sample, this clone turned up once. Sequencing was carried out using peripheral blood. The chain recombines TRBV18 with TRBJ2-2; tentative D call: TRBD2 (6 bases). The sequence was collected from a woman aged 40 to 55 with acute or convalescent COVID-19. The CDR3 DNA reads TGTGCCAGCTCACCACCTTCCGGAGGGGTAGTGGTCATACCCACCGGGGAGCTGTTTTTT. Protein sequence: CASSPPSGGVVVIPTGELFF.